Presented here are 22 T cell receptor beta chains from one specimen sequenced in a study of T cell responses to AZD1222 COVID-19 vaccine. Assay: immunoSEQ multiplex PCR; the TCRdb copy retains only in-frame clones and omits some. The sample lists 95,000 to 150,000 clones, roughly 92% occurring once. The sequenced sample was peripheral blood, obtained on day 0 of AZD1222 vaccination. The source of these receptors is an adult in good health.

CDR3 nucleotides: TGTGCCAGCAGCTTAGGGACAGGGCACGGACATGAGCAGTTCTTC. This translates into CASSLGTGHGHEQFF. The rearrangement uses TRBV11-2 and TRBJ2-1; 8 bases map to TRBD1. J was trimmed by 8 bases and V by 1 base; bases with no gene match: 7. CDR1 and CDR2 (germline): SGHAT, FQNNGV. CDR3 size: 15 residues.

This chain uses TRBV6-5 with TRBJ2-3; unclear D gene. Trimming left V 4 bases short and J 4 bases short, with 12 bases between. Germline values: CDR1 MNHEY, CDR2 SVGAGI. CDR3 length: 14 amino acids. The CDR3 sequence is CASSFILSSDTQYF. The CDR3 DNA reads as TGTGCCAGCAGTTTTATTCTAAGTTCAGATACGCAGTATTTT.

This clone was counted a single time. V usage is TRBV21-1 and J usage is TRBJ2-1; the listed D gene, TRBD1, was not tested against the DNA. TRBV21-1 is a pseudogene. The CDR3 is 10 residues long. The CDR3 DNA follows: TGTGCCACCCACAAAAATGAGCAGTTCTTC. It is translated as CATHKNEQFF.

The rearrangement uses TRBV11-3 and TRBJ1-6; no clear D. The CDR3 has 15 residues. CDR1 is SGHNT and CDR2 is YENEEA in the germline V gene. Trimming removed 1 base from V and 2 bases from J, with 6 bases in between. The CDR3 loop reads CASSLGTAYNSPLHF. DNA for the CDR3: TGTGCCAGCAGCTTAGGCACAGCCTATAATTCACCCCTCCACTTT.

This sequence joins TRBV18 and TRBJ2-3, with D possibly TRBD2 on 5 matching bases. V lost 3 bases and J 0 bases, leaving 7 bases between the germline ends. Germline V lookup: CDR1 KGHSH, CDR2 LQKENI. There are 14 residues in the CDR3. The CDR3 bases are TGTGCCAGCTCACCGTCGGGGAGCACAGATACGCAGTATTTT. As protein: CASSPSGSTDTQYF.

The J gene is TRBJ1-4, the V gene TRBV5-1; TRBD1 aligns across 9 bases. Trimming removed 0 bases from V and 7 bases from J; junction bases left unmatched: 4. There are 15 residues in the CDR3. Germline loops: CDR1 SGHRS, CDR2 YFSETQ. The CDR3 DNA reads as TGCGCCAGCAGCTTGGAGGACAGGGGATTTGAAAAACTGTTTTTT. Translated: CASSLEDRGFEKLFF. Full variable domain (remainder filled in from reference TRBV5-1 and TRBJ1-4): KAGVTQTPRYLIKTRGQQVTLSCSPISGHRSVSWYQQTPGQGLQFLFEYFSETQRNKGNFPGRFSGRQFSNSRSEMNVSTLELGDSALYLCASSLEDRGFEKLFFGSGTQLSVL.

This chain connects TRBV25-1 to TRBJ2-7, with TRBD1 identical over 8 bases. The CDR3 loop spans 14 amino acids. Germline V gene data show CDR1 as MGHDK and CDR2 as SYGVNS. The V segment lost 4 bases and the J segment 2 bases; nucleotides outside the gene matches: 4. The CDR3 here is CASSGRDRPYEQYF. CDR3 coding DNA: TGTGCCAGCAGTGGGCGGGACAGGCCCTACGAGCAGTACTTC.

The chain combines TRBV7-9 with TRBJ2-6; no clear D. The CDR3 sequence is 14 residues long. The germline V gene has CDR1 SEHNR and CDR2 FQNEAQ (reference sequence). Between the trimmed V and J ends, which lost 5 bases and 0 bases, there was a span of 5 bases. The CDR3 is CASSPRSGANVLTF. The CDR3 region has the DNA TGTGCCAGCAGCCCACGCTCTGGGGCCAACGTCCTGACTTTC.

The chain links TRBV6-5 to TRBJ1-2; 7 positions match TRBD1. Germline V gene data show CDR1 as MNHEY and CDR2 as SVGAGI. J was trimmed by 4 bases and V by 6 bases; bases with no gene match: 5. CDR3 size: 13 residues. This CDR3 reads CASSLDRAYGYTF. Written as DNA, the CDR3 is TGTGCCAGCAGCCTTGACAGGGCCTATGGCTACACCTTC.

The J gene is TRBJ2-5, the V gene TRBV5-5; tentative D call: TRBD2 (5 bases). This CDR3 contains 13 residues. Germline loops: CDR1 SGHKS, CDR2 YYEKEE (reference sequence). V was clipped by 2 bases and J by 5 bases, with 10 bases between them. The CDR3 spells CASSFTGSETQYF. CDR3 bases: TGTGCCAGCAGCTTTACGGGGTCGGAGACCCAGTACTTC.

The chain is built from TRBV5-4 and TRBJ1-4; 7 nucleotides agree with TRBD1. V dropped 4 bases and J dropped 7; count of bases not matched to a gene: 13. Germline CDR1 and CDR2: SGHNT and YYREEE (reference sequence). The CDR3 covers 16 residues. CDR3 coding DNA: TGTGCCAGCAGCCTAAACACAGGGGAAGCGGGTGAAAAACTGTTTTTT. Its translation: CASSLNTGEAGEKLFF.

The rearrangement uses TRBV4-3 and TRBJ2-2; D call uncertain. This CDR3 has 17 amino acids. From germline, CDR1 is LGHNA and CDR2 YSLEER. The V end was cut by 0 bases, the J end by 1 base, with 12 bases between. Here the CDR3 DNA reads TGCGCCAGCAGCCAAGATCTAGTGGGAATGAACACCGGGGAGCTGTTTTTT. It codes for CASSQDLVGMNTGELFF.

The chain combines TRBV6-5 with TRBJ2-3, with D possibly matching TRBD1 (5 bases). V was cut by 4 bases and J by 4 bases, with 12 bases left in between. CDR1 is MNHEY and CDR2 is SVGAGI in the germline V gene. The CDR3 is 14 residues long. CDR3 protein: CASSLNRISDTQYF. The CDR3 DNA reads as TGTGCCAGCAGTTTGAACAGGATTTCAGATACGCAGTATTTT.

The chain joins TRBV4-1 to TRBJ1-1; D call uncertain. V was cut by 9 bases and J by 1 base, with 15 bases left in between. The CDR3 sequence is 14 residues long. Germline CDR1 is MGHRA and CDR2 is YSYEKL. CDR3 nucleotides: TGCGCCAGTGCTCAGTGGGTGGGGAACACTGAAGCTTTCTTT. Its protein is CASAQWVGNTEAFF.

This chain connects TRBV6-5 to TRBJ1-1; D gene unclear. V was trimmed by 2 bases and J by 5 bases, leaving 9 bases between them. Germline V gene sequence: CDR1 MNHEY, CDR2 SVGAGI. The CDR3 covers 13 residues. CDR3 sequence: CASSYQVATEAFF. Written as DNA, the CDR3 is TGTGCCAGCAGTTACCAGGTAGCGACTGAAGCTTTCTTT.

CDR3 sequence: CASSSDRGNYGYTF. CDR3 DNA: TGTGCCAGCAGCTCGGACAGGGGGAACTATGGCTACACCTTC. The chain employs TRBV7-2 and TRBJ1-2; 10 nucleotides match TRBD1. CDR1 and CDR2 (germline): SGHTA, FQGNSA. The CDR3 is 14 residues long. Unmatched junction bases numbered 1, after V lost 4 bases and J lost 2 bases.

The genes are TRBV19 and TRBJ2-3, with TRBD2 matching over 13 bases. CDR1 and CDR2 from the germline V gene are LNHDA and SQIVND (reference sequence). This CDR3 is built from 19 residues. V lost 6 bases, J lost 0 bases, and 12 bases stayed unmatched. This CDR3 is CASRQPGTSGEGSTDTQYF. For the CDR3, the DNA is TGTGCCAGTAGGCAGCCGGGGACTAGCGGGGAGGGGAGCACAGATACGCAGTATTTT.

The V gene is TRBV12-3 or TRBV12-4, the J gene TRBJ2-2, with D hard to call. V lost 3 bases, J lost 8 bases, and 10 bases lay in between. The CDR3 is made up of 13 amino acids. CDR3 sequence (DNA): TGTGCCAGCAGTTTGGTGCCTCTGGGGGAGCTGTTTTTT. Residues: CASSLVPLGELFF.

The V call is TRBV24-1, the J call TRBJ2-3; 7 positions match TRBD1. The CDR3 is 15 amino acids. Germline loops: CDR1 KGHDR, CDR2 SFDVKD. The trim removed 3 bases at V and 1 base at J, leaving 3 bases unmatched. The CDR3 nucleotides are TGTGCCACCAGTGATCCGGGACAGCGCACAGATACGCAGTATTTT. Its protein is CATSDPGQRTDTQYF.

The chain has TRBV27 and TRBJ2-1; D not resolved. CDR1 is MNHEY and CDR2 is SMNVEV in the germline V gene (reference sequence). The CDR3 has 15 amino acids. Trimming took 4 bases from V and 0 from J, leaving 10 bases between them. The CDR3 nucleotides read TGTGCCAGCAGTTCGACCGGAAGCTCCTACAATGAGCAGTTCTTC. Its protein product is CASSSTGSSYNEQFF.

The chain combines TRBV6-1 with TRBJ1-2; TRBD1 might be the D (5 bases). Germline loops: CDR1 MNHNS, CDR2 SASEGT. The CDR3 covers 14 residues. V gave up 6 bases and J gave up 4 bases, with 15 bases separating them. CDR3 sequence: CASSPTGGGYGYTF. The CDR3 DNA reads TGTGCCAGCAGCCCAACAGGCGGGGGCTATGGCTACACCTTC.

The chain uses TRBV6-5 and TRBJ2-1, with 9 bases that match TRBD1. The CDR3 spans 13 residues. Germline lookup yields CDR1 MNHEY and CDR2 SVGAGI. The junction had 3 bases not matched to a gene; V was cut back by 2 bases and J by 10 bases. Here the CDR3 reads CASSYLTGGEQFF. The DNA of the CDR3 is TGTGCCAGCAGTTACCTGACAGGGGGGGAGCAGTTCTTC.